Following are 27 T cell receptor beta chains from one sample sequenced in a study of CD8 T cells in Susac syndrome. A quantity of roughly 0.5 to 1 ug RNA underwent reverse transcription using random hexamers. TCRdb redid the calling of the immunoSEQ multiplex PCR reads with MiXCR, one entry per CDR3 protein. Of some 130,000 distinct CDR3 sequences listed, roughly 94% are singletons. Sequenced material: CD8+ T cells from PBMCs. These receptors were taken from a human donor with Susac syndrome.

In its sample, this clonotype was seen once. This chain joins TRBV27 and TRBJ2-1; TRBD2 agrees at 9 bases. The CDR3 has 16 residues. With 5 bases clipped from V and 2 bases from J, the junction kept 7 bases outside the gene matches. Germline values: CDR1 MNHEY, CDR2 SMNVEV (reference sequence). This CDR3 reads CASSPPLAGPYNEQFF. The DNA for the CDR3 is TGTGCCAGCAGTCCCCCTCTAGCGGGACCCTACAATGAGCAGTTCTTC.

The sample holds one count of this clonotype. CDR3 in amino acids: CASSSRQGVYEQYF. CDR3 nucleotides: TGTGCCAGCAGCTCCCGGCAGGGTGTCTACGAGCAGTACTTC. The rearrangement links TRBV5-4 to TRBJ2-7, with a weak D call TRBD1 (5 bases). CDR1 is SGHNT and CDR2 is YYREEE in the germline V gene (reference sequence). Trimming stripped 3 bases from V and 3 bases from J, with 13 bases between. The CDR3 extends over 14 amino acids.

This chain joins TRBV14 and TRBJ2-3, with D possibly TRBD2 on 6 matching bases. The CDR3 runs 13 residues. V lost 7 bases to trimming and J lost 7 bases, with 15 bases between them. Per the germline V gene, CDR1 is SGHDN and CDR2 is FVKESK. The CDR3 DNA sequence: TGTGCCAGCACACGGGAGAGCGGGCATACGCAGTATTTT. It encodes CASTRESGHTQYF.

V and J are TRBV3-1 and TRBJ2-5; 8 bases align to TRBD2. CDR1 is LGHDT and CDR2 is YNNKEL in the germline V gene (reference sequence). This CDR3 has 18 amino acids. V was pared by 0 bases and J by 3 bases, with 12 bases of the junction left unmatched. In nucleotides, the CDR3 is TGTGCCAGCAGCCAAGATCGGCGGGGGGTTGAGGCCGAAGAGACCCAGTACTTC. It yields the protein CASSQDRRGVEAEETQYF.

The rearrangement links TRBV30 to TRBJ2-3; D possibly matches TRBD1 or TRBD2 (6 bases each). This CDR3 is 18 amino acids long. Trimming left V 0 bases short and J 6 bases short, with 25 bases between. In germline, CDR1 is GTSNPN, CDR2 SVGIG (reference sequence). CDR3 nucleotide sequence: TGTGCCTGGAGTGTACCCCCCGGGGAGTGGGGGGCGCCTGATACGCAGTATTTT. Encoded protein: CAWSVPPGEWGAPDTQYF.

The chain carries TRBV4-1 and TRBJ2-2; 7 nucleotides line up with TRBD2. CDR1 is MGHRA, CDR2 YSYEKL, per germline. The CDR3 covers 16 residues. V shed 8 bases, J shed 3 bases, and the junction held 12 bases outside the gene matches. This CDR3 reads CASAVGGSKDTGELFF. Written as DNA, the CDR3 is TGCGCCAGCGCCGTGGGAGGGAGTAAGGACACCGGGGAGCTGTTTTTT.

This chain uses TRBV12-3 or TRBV12-4 with TRBJ2-3; no clear D gene. The CDR3 covers 15 residues. Trimming took off 5 bases at V and 2 bases at J, with 14 bases between the two ends. This CDR3 is CASSHYGSPTDTQYF. The CDR3 DNA reads as TGTGCCAGCAGTCACTACGGAAGTCCCACAGATACGCAGTATTTT.

The chain combines TRBV2 with TRBJ2-7; TRBD1 matches at 8 bases. The length of the CDR3 is 11 residues. Per germline, CDR1 SNHLY and CDR2 FYNNEI. Germline trimming cut 9 bases from V and 3 bases from J; bases unmatched to any gene: 1. CDR3 nucleotides: TGTGCCAGAGGACAGGGCTACGAGCAGTACTTC. Amino acid sequence: CARGQGYEQYF.

The chain employs TRBV19 and TRBJ2-1; the D gene is possibly TRBD2 (5 bases). V dropped 2 bases and J dropped 9 bases, with 17 bases sitting between them. This CDR3 comprises 15 residues. Germline V lookup: CDR1 LNHDA, CDR2 SQIVND (reference sequence). The CDR3 region is CASSIPLASLGEQFF. CDR3 nucleotide sequence: TGTGCCAGTAGTATACCCCTGGCTAGCTTGGGTGAGCAGTTCTTC.

The chain combines TRBV3-1 with TRBJ2-7; D is perhaps TRBD2 (5 bases). Germline CDR1 LGHDT, CDR2 YNNKEL (reference sequence). The CDR3 sequence is 14 residues long. V lost 0 bases to trimming and J lost 5 bases, with 11 bases between them. CDR3 residues: CASSQDDLGDEQYF. The DNA for the CDR3 is TGTGCCAGCAGCCAAGACGACCTCGGGGACGAGCAGTACTTC.

The rearrangement links TRBV15 to TRBJ2-3, with 7 bases fitting TRBD2. V shed 3 bases and J 2 bases; nucleotides not matched to a gene: 2. Germline V CDR1 and CDR2: LNHNV, YYDKDF (reference sequence). This CDR3 has 14 amino acids. The CDR3 DNA reads TGTGCCACCAGCAGGAGCGGGATCACAGATACGCAGTATTTT. This encodes CATSRSGITDTQYF.

J is TRBJ1-1 and V is TRBV18, with a tentative D call TRBD1 (6 bases). Germline V gene lookup returns CDR1 KGHSH and CDR2 LQKENI. The V end was cut by 3 bases, the J end by 8 bases, with 16 bases between. The CDR3 spans 14 residues. CDR3 region: CASSPPDSALEAFF. In DNA, the CDR3 is TGTGCCAGCTCACCTCCGGACAGTGCTTTGGAAGCTTTCTTT. Full variable domain (rest looked up from reference TRBV18 and TRBJ1-1): NAGVMQNPRHLVRRRGQEARLRCSPMKGHSHVYWYRQLPEEGLKFMVYLQKENIIDESGMPKERFSAEFPKEGPSILRIQQVVRGDSAAYFCASSPPDSALEAFFGQGTRLTVV.

CDR3 DNA sequence: TGCGCCAGCATCCGGGACGGAGGAAAGTACGAGCAGTACTTC. This sequence encodes CASIRDGGKYEQYF. The chain is built from TRBV4-1 and TRBJ2-7; tentatively, D is TRBD1 or TRBD2 (5 bases each). The V gene's germline CDR1 is MGHRA and CDR2 YSYEKL. This CDR3 is built from 14 residues. V was pared by 7 bases and J by 4 bases, with 17 bases between.

J is TRBJ2-5 and V is TRBV20-1, with D possibly being TRBD1 (6 bases). Trimming stripped 0 bases from V and 4 bases from J, with 18 bases between. CDR1 and CDR2 (germline): DFQATT, SNEGSKA (reference sequence). This CDR3 has 16 residues. In DNA form, the CDR3 reads TGCAGTGCTAGAGATCACCGAGACAGGAGGATAGAGACCCAGTACTTC. Protein sequence: CSARDHRDRRIETQYF.

Here the CDR3 reads CASSQEGLNEQFF. The CDR3 nucleotides read TGTGCCAGCAGCCAAGAGGGGCTAAATGAGCAGTTCTTC. This chain joins TRBV14 and TRBJ2-1, with TRBD1 as a possible D gene (5 bases). Germline V gene lookup returns CDR1 SGHDN and CDR2 FVKESK. The CDR3 runs 13 residues. V lost 0 bases and J lost 7, with 7 bases in between.

The chain links TRBV7-6 to TRBJ2-1, with D possibly matching TRBD1 (6 bases). The germline V gene has CDR1 SGHVS and CDR2 FNYEAQ. The V end lost 1 base, the J end lost 9 bases, and 13 bases lay between the germline ends. CDR3 length: 14 residues. CDR3 protein: CASSLEQQGGEQFF. The CDR3 coding sequence is TGTGCCAGCAGCTTAGAGCAACAAGGGGGTGAGCAGTTCTTC.

In this sample, this clonotype turned up once. The rearrangement links TRBV5-1 to TRBJ1-1; D may be TRBD1 (6 bases). This CDR3 is 14 amino acids long. The V end lost 0 bases, the J end lost 4 bases, and 10 bases lay between the germline ends. Germline-derived CDR1 and CDR2 are SGHRS and YFSETQ. This chain's CDR3 is CASSLEGGITEAFF. The CDR3 region has the DNA TGCGCCAGCAGCTTGGAGGGGGGAATCACTGAAGCTTTCTTT.

This chain connects TRBV25-1 to TRBJ2-7; the D gene is possibly TRBD2 (6 bases). Germline CDR1 MGHDK, CDR2 SYGVNS. The CDR3 is 14 residues long. The V end was cut by 1 base, the J end by 5 bases, with 12 bases between. For the CDR3, the DNA is TGTGCCAGCAGTGAATCCGGGGGTATGGACGAGCAGTACTTC. Its protein is CASSESGGMDEQYF.

This chain links TRBV7-3 with TRBJ2-1, with D maybe TRBD2 (6 bases). The CDR3 is 15 amino acids. Trimming shortened V by 5 bases and J by 5 bases, and 16 bases separated the two germline ends. The germline gives CDR1 SGHTA, CDR2 FQGTGA. The CDR3 spells CASSPGPIADNEQFF. The CDR3 DNA sequence: TGTGCCAGCAGCCCGGGGCCAATAGCGGACAATGAGCAGTTCTTC.

This sequence joins TRBV4-1 and TRBJ2-5; TRBD2 matches 8 bases. This CDR3 has 16 amino acids. Trimming removed 4 bases from V and 2 bases from J; junction bases left unmatched: 9. Germline CDR1 and CDR2: MGHRA and YSYEKL. The chain's CDR3 is CASSPPGTRSQETQYF. The CDR3 nucleotides are TGCGCCAGCAGCCCTCCTGGGACTAGGTCGCAAGAGACCCAGTACTTC.

The J gene is TRBJ2-1, the V gene TRBV2, with D hard to call. The CDR3 extends over 13 amino acids. V was clipped by 8 bases and J by 5 bases, with 13 bases between them. The V gene's germline CDR1 is SNHLY and CDR2 FYNNEI. The CDR3 is CASVTLGNNEQFF. The CDR3 nucleotides read TGTGCCAGCGTGACATTGGGGAACAATGAGCAGTTCTTC.

The chain has TRBV13 and TRBJ1-2; TRBD1 is a possible D gene (6 bases). With 3 bases removed from V and 10 bases from J, the gap between germline ends came to 12 bases. The CDR3 spans 12 residues. Germline assignment: CDR1 PRHDT and CDR2 FYEKMQ (reference sequence). Written as DNA, the CDR3 is TGTGCCAGCAGCTTGACAGGTCCATCCTACACCTTC. It is translated as CASSLTGPSYTF.

J is TRBJ1-5 and V is TRBV24-1, with 8 nucleotides matching TRBD1. V trimming: 4 bases; J trimming: 6 bases; junction bases outside the gene matches: 4. The V gene's germline CDR1 is KGHDR and CDR2 SFDVKD. The CDR3 loop spans 14 amino acids. The CDR3 bases are TGTGCCACCAGTGACCGCGGACAGGGTCAGCCCCAGCATTTT. Translated: CATSDRGQGQPQHF.

The chain employs TRBV9 and TRBJ2-1, with TRBD2 matching over 7 bases. The germline gives CDR1 SGDLS, CDR2 YYNGEE. Germline trimming cut 3 bases from V and 2 bases from J; bases unmatched to any gene: 5. The CDR3 totals 15 residues. In nucleotides, the CDR3 is TGTGCCAGCAGCGAAGGACTAGTCACCTACAATGAGCAGTTCTTC. This translates into CASSEGLVTYNEQFF.

The J gene is TRBJ1-5, the V gene TRBV6-6; D is possibly TRBD1 (6 bases). Trimming removed 0 bases from V and 5 bases from J, with 11 bases in between. The CDR3 length is 15 residues. Germline loops: CDR1 MNHNY, CDR2 SVGAGI (reference sequence). The CDR3 spells CASSYSPQGDQPQHF. CDR3 DNA sequence: TGTGCCAGCAGTTACTCCCCACAGGGTGATCAGCCCCAGCATTTT.

Only one count was recorded for this clonotype. The chain couples TRBV27 to TRBJ2-7; 7 bases line up with TRBD1. Germline CDR1 is MNHEY and CDR2 is SMNVEV (reference sequence). The CDR3 consists of 13 residues. Trimming removed 4 bases from V and 3 bases from J; junction bases left unmatched: 3. CDR3 region: CASSSTGSYEQYF. In DNA form, the CDR3 reads TGTGCCAGCAGTTCGACAGGGAGCTACGAGCAGTACTTC.

The V gene is TRBV6-6, the J gene TRBJ2-6; TRBD1 or TRBD2 may be the D gene (6 bases each). Germline V gene data show CDR1 as MNHNY and CDR2 as SVGAGI (reference sequence). The CDR3 is made up of 13 amino acids. V lost 8 bases, J lost 4 bases, and 9 bases lay in between. CDR3 bases: TGTGCCAGCGAGGGGGGAGGGGCCAACGTCCTGACTTTC. This translates into CASEGGGANVLTF.